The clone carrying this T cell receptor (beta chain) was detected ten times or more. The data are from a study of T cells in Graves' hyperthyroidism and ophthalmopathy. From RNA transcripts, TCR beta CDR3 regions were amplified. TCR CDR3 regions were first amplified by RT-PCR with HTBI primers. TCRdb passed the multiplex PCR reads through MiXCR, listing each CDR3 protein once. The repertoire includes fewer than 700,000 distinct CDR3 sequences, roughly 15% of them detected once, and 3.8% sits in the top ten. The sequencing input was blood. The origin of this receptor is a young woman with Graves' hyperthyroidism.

CDR3 in DNA: TGTGCCAGCAGTTCCATAAACAGGGGATACGATACGCAGTATTTT. It yields the protein CASSSINRGYDTQYF. The chain joins TRBV28 to TRBJ2-3, with TRBD1 matching 7 bases. The CDR3 has 15 residues. Germline lookup yields CDR1 MDHEN and CDR2 SYDVKM. V shed 4 bases, J shed 6 bases, and the junction held 10 bases outside the gene matches.